These 20 T cell receptor beta chains were sequenced from one sample in a study of blood T cell repertoires in COVID-19. The method was immunoSEQ multiplex PCR; TCRdb's version includes in-frame clones alone and lacks a portion of them. The sample contains 150,000 to 200,000 clones, roughly 93% of which appear only once. Sequenced input: peripheral blood. These receptors were obtained from a young man with COVID-19, enrolled during active disease.

This sequence joins TRBV28 and TRBJ2-2; a possible D gene is TRBD2 (6 bases). CDR3 length equals 14 residues. V lost 5 bases and J 5 bases, leaving 12 bases between the germline ends. CDR1 is MDHEN, CDR2 SYDVKM, per germline. The CDR3 here is CASSRDGGTGELFF. In nucleotides, the CDR3 is TGTGCCAGCAGTCGGGACGGGGGAACCGGGGAGCTGTTTTTT.

This chain links TRBV3-1 (or the pseudogene TRBV3-2) with TRBJ2-7; perhaps TRBD1 as D (5 bases). In germline, CDR1 is LGHDT, CDR2 YNNKEL (reference sequence). Trimming took off 2 bases at V and 2 bases at J, with 10 bases between the two ends. This CDR3 is 14 amino acids long. The DNA for the CDR3 is TGTGCCAGCAGCCAATTGCCAGGGCCCTACGAGCAGTACTTC. Translation gives CASSQLPGPYEQYF.

The chain links TRBV3-1 (or the pseudogene TRBV3-2) to TRBJ1-5; tentative D call: TRBD1 (6 bases). The CDR3 is made up of 14 amino acids. In germline, CDR1 is LGHDT, CDR2 YNNKEL (reference sequence). With 4 bases removed from V and 4 bases from J, the gap between germline ends came to 11 bases. CDR3 bases: TGTGCCAGCAGCCTCCGGACAGATAATCAGCCCCAGCATTTT. It specifies CASSLRTDNQPQHF.

V is TRBV19 and J is TRBJ1-5, with a weak D call TRBD1 (5 bases). Trimming cost V 3 bases and J 6 bases, with 6 bases left between them. Germline CDR1 LNHDA, CDR2 SQIVND (reference sequence). The CDR3 runs to 12 residues. As DNA, the CDR3 is TGTGCCAGTAGTATGGGGGGTCAGCCCCAGCATTTT. Its protein product is CASSMGGQPQHF.

This rearrangement joins TRBV24-1 to TRBJ2-1; D might be TRBD1 (5 bases). This CDR3 contains 16 residues. V was trimmed by 1 base and J by 0 bases, leaving 9 bases between them. Germline V gene data show CDR1 as KGHDR and CDR2 as SFDVKD. This CDR3 reads CATSDFRDSSYNEQFF. CDR3 DNA sequence: TGTGCCACCAGTGATTTCCGCGACAGCTCCTACAATGAGCAGTTCTTC.

The chain couples TRBV19 to TRBJ2-1; TRBD2 matches 9 bases. The CDR3 contains 16 residues. Trimming at V came to 6 bases and at J to 0 bases, leaving 6 bases not matched to a gene. Per germline, CDR1 LNHDA and CDR2 SQIVND (reference sequence). CDR3 nucleotide sequence: TGTGCCAGTAGCCCTAGCGGGATGAGCTCCTACAATGAGCAGTTCTTC. Translation gives CASSPSGMSSYNEQFF.

The rearrangement joins TRBV9 to TRBJ2-1; 8 bases map to TRBD1. The CDR3 contains 17 residues. V lost 3 bases to trimming and J lost 0 bases; unmatched junction nucleotides: 8. CDR1 is SGDLS, CDR2 YYNGEE, per germline. The CDR3 region is CASSGAGGRSSYNEQFF. The DNA of the CDR3 is TGTGCCAGCAGCGGGGCAGGGGGCCGGAGCTCCTACAATGAGCAGTTCTTC.

The V call is TRBV28, the J call TRBJ1-1; TRBD1 is a possible D gene (5 bases). The V gene's germline CDR1 is MDHEN and CDR2 SYDVKM. This CDR3 spans 13 amino acids. Trimming took 4 bases from V and 5 from J, leaving 11 bases between them. This chain's CDR3 is CASSSTYRTEAFF. The DNA of the CDR3 is TGTGCCAGCAGTTCCACGTACAGGACTGAAGCTTTCTTT.

For this clone: The junction departs from the called germline gene at one end, perhaps through a read error. This sequence joins TRBV27 and TRBJ1-4; D may be TRBD1 (6 bases). This CDR3 has 15 residues. Per germline, CDR1 MNHEY and CDR2 SMNVEV (reference sequence). The DNA of the CDR3 is TGTGCCAGCAGTTTATCGATAGGGGGACCGGAAAAACTGCTTTTT. Translated: CASSLSIGGPEKLLF.

CDR3 in amino acids: CASSLGSGTGHTGELFF. CDR3 bases: TGTGCCAGCAGCTTAGGATCCGGGACAGGTCACACCGGGGAGCTGTTTTTT. The V and J genes are TRBV13 and TRBJ2-2, with 8 nucleotides matching TRBD1. The CDR3 is 17 amino acids. Germline lookup yields CDR1 PRHDT and CDR2 FYEKMQ (reference sequence). V gave up 0 bases and J gave up 3 bases; unmatched junction bases: 6.

This chain links TRBV11-3 with TRBJ2-1, with a weak D call TRBD2 (6 bases). The CDR3 has 15 residues. In germline, CDR1 is SGHNT, CDR2 YENEEA. V was trimmed by 6 bases and J by 5 bases, leaving 17 bases between them. CDR3 in amino acids: CASSLAGRSDNEQFF. CDR3 DNA sequence: TGTGCCAGCAGTCTAGCCGGGAGAAGCGACAATGAGCAGTTCTTC.

V and J are TRBV4-3 and TRBJ2-7, with 7 bases that match TRBD2. Trimming removed 2 bases from V and 2 bases from J; junction bases left unmatched: 6. Germline CDR1 is LGHNA and CDR2 is YSLEER. This CDR3 spans 15 amino acids. CDR3 protein: CASSQSKAGAYEQYF. The CDR3, as DNA: TGCGCCAGCAGCCAATCTAAGGCGGGAGCCTACGAGCAGTACTTC.

The chain has TRBV3-1 (or the pseudogene TRBV3-2) and TRBJ2-5; 12 bases are shared with TRBD2. Trimming removed 0 bases from V and 14 bases from J; junction bases left unmatched: 7. Germline values: CDR1 LGHDT, CDR2 YNNKEL (reference sequence). The CDR3 loop spans 14 amino acids. The CDR3 sequence is CASSQDLAGGPSYF. The CDR3 DNA reads TGTGCCAGCAGCCAAGATCTAGCGGGAGGGCCAAGCTACTTC.

This chain links TRBV24-1 with TRBJ2-4, with TRBD2 as a possible D gene (6 bases). The length of the CDR3 is 14 residues. Germline V lookup: CDR1 KGHDR, CDR2 SFDVKD. With 2 bases removed from V and 7 bases from J, the gap between germline ends came to 11 bases. The CDR3 here is CATSDSGTSNIQYF. The CDR3 region has the DNA TGTGCCACCAGTGATTCGGGGACTTCGAACATTCAGTACTTC.

The chain couples TRBV6-6 to TRBJ2-7; D uncertain. The CDR3 is 13 residues long. Looked up from germline, CDR1 is MNHNY and CDR2 is SVGAGI (reference sequence). The V end lost 9 bases, the J end lost 5 bases, and 17 bases lay between the germline ends. CDR3 DNA sequence: TGTGCCAGTAAAGGCGCCTCACGGGACGAGCAGTACTTC. Translating gives CASKGASRDEQYF.

The chain couples TRBV6-5 to TRBJ2-7; 7 nucleotides agree with TRBD1. V lost 5 bases, J lost 2 bases, and 3 bases stayed unmatched. Germline-derived CDR1 and CDR2 are MNHEY and SVGAGI. The CDR3 spans 13 residues. CDR3 nucleotides: TGTGCCAGCAGTACCCAGGGGGCCTACGAGCAGTACTTC. This codes for CASSTQGAYEQYF.

This chain connects TRBV7-9 to TRBJ2-5, with TRBD2 identical over 13 bases. Germline values: CDR1 SEHNR, CDR2 FQNEAQ (reference sequence). The CDR3 runs 15 residues. V lost 10 bases, J lost 4 bases, and 9 bases stayed unmatched. The CDR3 DNA sequence: TGTGCCACCGGGACTAGCGGGACTGGGAGAGAGACCCAGTACTTC. Residues: CATGTSGTGRETQYF. Drawing the rest from reference TRBV7-9 and TRBJ2-5, the complete variable domain is DTGVSQNPRHKITKRGQNVTFRCDPISEHNRLYWYRQTLGQGPEFLTYFQNEAQLEKSRLLSDRFSAERPKGSFSTLEIQRTEQGDSAMYLCATGTSGTGRETQYFGPGTRLLVL.

The V call is TRBV5-6, the J call TRBJ2-7, with 7 bases fitting TRBD1. Per germline, CDR1 SGHDT and CDR2 YYEEEE. The ends lost 0 bases at V and 2 bases at J; junction bases unmatched: 2. This CDR3 region has 14 residues. The chain's CDR3 is CASSLGDSAYEQYF. The CDR3 coding sequence is TGTGCCAGCAGCTTGGGGGACAGCGCCTACGAGCAGTACTTC.

The chain recombines TRBV25-1 with TRBJ1-2; tentatively, D is TRBD1 (5 bases). Deletions cut 3 bases from V and 8 bases from J, with 13 bases between. The germline CDR1 and CDR2 sequences are MGHDK and SYGVNS. CDR3 length: 13 residues. The CDR3 nucleotides are TGTGCCAGCAGTGATTATCCAGGGCTGGGCTACACCTTC. It yields the protein CASSDYPGLGYTF.

J is TRBJ1-2 and V is TRBV3-1 (or the pseudogene TRBV3-2); D unresolved. The CDR3 has 15 residues. Germline CDR1 is LGHDT and CDR2 is YNNKEL (reference sequence). Trimming took off 1 base at V and 11 bases at J, with 20 bases between the two ends. CDR3 protein: CASSQGGLLFYGYTF. Written as DNA, the CDR3 is TGTGCCAGCAGCCAAGGAGGATTATTGTTCTACGGGTACACCTTC.